Each of the 8 T cell receptor beta chains below was sequenced from the same sample in a study of radiotherapy plus CTLA-4 blockade in lung cancer. Profiled with immunoSEQ multiplex PCR; TCRdb holds only in-frame clones, not every one. This table has 40,000 to 50,000 clones, approximately 73% appearing once. The sample was peripheral blood, taken from a patient treated with radiotherapy plus ipilimumab. Source of these receptors: a human donor with non-small cell lung cancer who had a complete response to radiotherapy plus ipilimumab.

The chain combines TRBV2 with TRBJ2-5, with 8 bases fitting TRBD1. The CDR3 extends over 14 amino acids. The trim removed 6 bases at V and 3 bases at J, leaving 6 bases unmatched. Germline CDR1 reads SNHLY; CDR2 reads FYNNEI. CDR3 coding DNA: TGTGCCAGCAGGAGCCCGACAGGGGAAGAGACCCAGTACTTC. Amino acids: CASRSPTGEETQYF.

The DNA for the CDR3 is TGTGCCAGCAGAGGGGCATCACCCACTTACGAGCAGTACTTC. It is translated as CASRGASPTYEQYF. The chain has TRBV27 and TRBJ2-5, with D tentatively TRBD1 (5 bases). TRBJ2-7 matches the DNA end more closely, so the J call is doubtful. The CDR3 length is 14 residues. CDR1 and CDR2 (germline): MNHEY, SMNVEV (reference sequence).

The chain is built from TRBV7-2 and TRBJ2-2, with a possible D match to TRBD2 (6 bases). Trimming removed 5 bases from V and 6 bases from J, with 19 bases in between. The CDR3 is 16 residues long. From germline, CDR1 is SGHTA and CDR2 FQGNSA. The CDR3 sequence is CASSPPWGEGAGELFF. In DNA form, the CDR3 reads TGTGCCAGCAGCCCCCCTTGGGGGGAAGGGGCCGGGGAGCTGTTTTTT.

V gene TRBV6-5 combines with J gene TRBJ1-5, with 7 bases aligning to TRBD1. This CDR3 contains 13 residues. Germline trimming cut 10 bases from V and 2 bases from J; bases unmatched to any gene: 5. CDR1 MNHEY and CDR2 SVGAGI come from the germline V gene. The CDR3 sequence is CATRQGGNQPQHF. The CDR3 region has the DNA TGTGCCACACGTCAGGGGGGCAATCAGCCCCAGCATTTT.

The genes are TRBV15 and TRBJ2-5, with 7 nucleotides matching TRBD1. The CDR3 runs to 15 residues. Germline CDR1 and CDR2: LNHNV and YYDKDF (reference sequence). The trim removed 2 bases at V and 5 bases at J, leaving 8 bases unmatched. CDR3 sequence (DNA): TGTGCCACCAGCAGACGGACAGGTCCGTACGAGACCCAGTACTTC. The encoded protein is CATSRRTGPYETQYF. Together with reference TRBV15 and TRBJ2-5, the CDR3 gives the full variable domain: DAMVIQNPRYQVTQFGKPVTLSCSQTLNHNVMYWYQQKSSQAPKLLFHYYDKDFNNEADTPDNFQSRRPNTSFCFLDIRSPGLGDTAMYLCATSRRTGPYETQYFGPGTRLLVL.

CDR3 DNA: TGTGCCAGTAGGCCTCGGGGGGGAAACAATCAGCCCCAGCATTTT. Residues: CASRPRGGNNQPQHF. J is TRBJ1-5 and V is TRBV19; TRBD1 is a possible D gene (5 bases). V lost 6 bases, J lost 3 bases, and 15 bases lay in between. Germline CDR1 reads LNHDA; CDR2 reads SQIVND (reference sequence). The CDR3 length is 15 residues.

The V call is TRBV5-6, the J call TRBJ1-1; D possibly corresponds to TRBD1 (6 bases). With 3 bases removed from V and 0 bases from J, the gap between germline ends came to 15 bases. Germline V CDR1 and CDR2: SGHDT, YYEEEE. CDR3 length: 16 amino acids. CDR3 region: CASSSPGHYLNTEAFF. CDR3 sequence (DNA): TGTGCCAGCAGCTCCCCGGGACACTACTTGAACACTGAAGCTTTCTTT.

The chain employs TRBV7-9 and TRBJ1-2; D gene unclear. This CDR3 has 14 residues. Germline loops: CDR1 SEHNR, CDR2 FQNEAQ (reference sequence). With 1 base removed from V and 5 bases from J, the gap between germline ends came to 11 bases. In DNA, the CDR3 is TGTGCCAGCAGCTTAGAGGTAGCGGCGTATGGCTACACCTTC. The encoded protein is CASSLEVAAYGYTF.